The present T cell receptor beta chain was sequenced within a study of OX40 agonist ivuxolimab in advanced cancers. Study observations and caveats: In the 0.1-3.0 mg/kg groups, partial responders showed among the lowest expansion. Both CD4+ and CD8+ T cell populations in blood had undergone clonal expansion by week 6 at 0.1 to 3.0 mg/kg.

On this clone: Its antigen remains unidentified.

V was clipped by 8 bases and J by 5 bases, with 22 bases between them. CDR3 length: 16 residues. Per the germline V gene, CDR1 is LNHDA and CDR2 is SQIVND (reference sequence). Profiled with immunoSEQ multiplex PCR; TCRdb holds only in-frame clones, not every one. The profile covers under 40,000 clones, with about four fifths appearing a single time and over 7.5% taken by the ten largest. The gene calls are TRBV19 and TRBJ2-1, with D possibly matching TRBD2 (6 bases). The TCR sequence derives from an adult with an advanced solid tumor such as melanoma, head and neck, liver or kidney cancer. The starting material was CD4+ or CD8+ T cells sorted from blood, obtained in a trial of the OX40 agonist ivuxolimab. CDR3 sequence: CASRNTAGPQNNEQFF. The CDR3, as DNA: TGTGCCAGTCGCAACACAGCGGGCCCCCAAAACAATGAGCAGTTCTTC. Variable domain in full (rest from reference TRBV19 and TRBJ2-1): DGGITQSPKYLFRKEGQNVTLSCEQNLNHDAMYWYRQDPGQGLRLIYYSQIVNDFQKGDIAEGYSVSREKKESFPLTVTSAQKNPTAFYLCASRNTAGPQNNEQFFGPGTRLTVL.